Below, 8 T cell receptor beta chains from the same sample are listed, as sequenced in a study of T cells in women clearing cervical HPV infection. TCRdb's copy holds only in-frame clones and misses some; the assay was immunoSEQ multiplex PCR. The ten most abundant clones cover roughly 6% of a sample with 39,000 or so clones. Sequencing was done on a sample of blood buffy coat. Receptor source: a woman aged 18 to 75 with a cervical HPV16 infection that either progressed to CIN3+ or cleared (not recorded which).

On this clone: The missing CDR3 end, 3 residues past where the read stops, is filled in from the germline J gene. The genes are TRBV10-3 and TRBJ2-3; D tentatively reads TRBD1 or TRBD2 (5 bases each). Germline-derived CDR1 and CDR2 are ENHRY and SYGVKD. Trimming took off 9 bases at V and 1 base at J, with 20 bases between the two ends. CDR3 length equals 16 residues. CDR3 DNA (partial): TGTGCCATGAGAGGGTCAAGGGTAGGGGGCACAGATACG. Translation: CAMRGSRVGGTDT. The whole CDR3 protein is CAMRGSRVGGTDTQYF.

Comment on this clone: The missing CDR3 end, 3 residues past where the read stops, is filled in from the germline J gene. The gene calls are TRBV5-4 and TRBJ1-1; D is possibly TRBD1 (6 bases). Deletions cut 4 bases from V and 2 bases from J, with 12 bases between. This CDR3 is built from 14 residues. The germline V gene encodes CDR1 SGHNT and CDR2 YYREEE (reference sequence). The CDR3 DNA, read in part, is TGTGCCAGCAGCGCGGACAGATATAACACTGAA. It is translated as CASSADRYNTE. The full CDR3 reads CASSADRYNTEAFF.

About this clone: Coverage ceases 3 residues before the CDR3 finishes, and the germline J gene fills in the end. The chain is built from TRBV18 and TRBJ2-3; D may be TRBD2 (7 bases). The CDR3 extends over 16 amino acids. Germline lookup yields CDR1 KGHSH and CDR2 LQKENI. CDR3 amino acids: CASAPPGGEAEQPQYF. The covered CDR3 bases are TGTGCCAGCGCTCCCCCGGGGGGCGAGGCAGAACAGCCG. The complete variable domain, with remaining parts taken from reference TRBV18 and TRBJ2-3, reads NAGVMQNPRHLVRRRGQEARLRCSPMKGHSHVYWYRQLPEEGLKFMVYLQKENIIDESGMPKERFSAEFPKEGPSILRIQQVVRGDSAAYFCASAPPGGEAEQPQYFGPGTRLTVL.

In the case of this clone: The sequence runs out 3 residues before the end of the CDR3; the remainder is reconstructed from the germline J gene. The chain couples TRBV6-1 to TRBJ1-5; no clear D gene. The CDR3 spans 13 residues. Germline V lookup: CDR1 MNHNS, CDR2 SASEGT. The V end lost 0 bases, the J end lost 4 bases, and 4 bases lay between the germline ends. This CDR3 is CASSEALNQPQHF. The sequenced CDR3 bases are TGTGCCAGCAGTGAAGCCCTGAATCAGCCC.

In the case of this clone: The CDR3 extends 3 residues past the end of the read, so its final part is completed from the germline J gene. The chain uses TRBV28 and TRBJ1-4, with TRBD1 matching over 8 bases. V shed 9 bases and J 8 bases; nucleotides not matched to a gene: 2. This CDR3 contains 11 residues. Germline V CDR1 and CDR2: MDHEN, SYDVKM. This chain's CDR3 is CASTGGEKLFF. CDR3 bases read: TGTGCCAGTACAGGGGGGGAAAAA.

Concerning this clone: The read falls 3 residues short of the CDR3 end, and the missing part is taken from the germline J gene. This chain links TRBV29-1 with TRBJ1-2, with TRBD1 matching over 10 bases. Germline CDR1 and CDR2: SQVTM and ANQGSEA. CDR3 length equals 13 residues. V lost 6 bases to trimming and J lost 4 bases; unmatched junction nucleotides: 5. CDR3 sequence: CSVTTGGVYGYTF. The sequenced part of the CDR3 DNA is TGCAGCGTCACGACAGGGGGCGTCTATGGC. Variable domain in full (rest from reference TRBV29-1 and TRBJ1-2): SAVISQKPSRDICQRGTSLTIQCQVDSQVTMMFWYRQQPGQSLTLIATANQGSEATYESGFVIDKFPISRPNLTFSTLTVSNMSPEDSSIYLCSVTTGGVYGYTFGSGTRLTVV.

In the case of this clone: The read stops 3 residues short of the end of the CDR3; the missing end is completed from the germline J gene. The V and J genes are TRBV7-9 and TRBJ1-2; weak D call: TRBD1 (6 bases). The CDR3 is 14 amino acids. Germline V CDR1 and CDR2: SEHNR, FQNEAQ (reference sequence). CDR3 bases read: TGTGCCAGCAGCTTTGGGGGGGGCCCCTACGAC. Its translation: CASSFGGGPYD. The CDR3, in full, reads CASSFGGGPYDYTF.

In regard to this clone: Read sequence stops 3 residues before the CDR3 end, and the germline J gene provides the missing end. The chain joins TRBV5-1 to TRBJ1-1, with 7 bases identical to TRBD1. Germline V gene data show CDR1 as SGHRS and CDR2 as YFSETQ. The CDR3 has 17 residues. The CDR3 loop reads CASSLRGVVEATSGAFF. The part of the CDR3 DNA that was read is TGCGCCAGCTCTCTCAGGGGGGTCGTTGAGGCAACGAGTGGA.